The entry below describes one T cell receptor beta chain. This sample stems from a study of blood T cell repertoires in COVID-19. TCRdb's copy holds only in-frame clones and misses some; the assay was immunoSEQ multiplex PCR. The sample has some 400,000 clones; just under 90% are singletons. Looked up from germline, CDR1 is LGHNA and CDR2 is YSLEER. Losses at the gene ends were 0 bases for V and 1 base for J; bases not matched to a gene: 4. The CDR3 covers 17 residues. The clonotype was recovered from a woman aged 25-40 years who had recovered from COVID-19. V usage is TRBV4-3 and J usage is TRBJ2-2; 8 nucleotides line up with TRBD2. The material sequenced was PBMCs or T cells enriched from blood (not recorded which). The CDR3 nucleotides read TGCGCCAGCAGCCAAGATAGTGCGGGGGGGAACACCGGGGAGCTGTTTTTT. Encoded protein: CASSQDSAGGNTGELFF.